This TCR beta chain came from a study of patients and donors after allogeneic stem cell transplantation. TCRdb re-called the RT-PCR reads through MiXCR, storing one row per CDR3 protein. The sample holds about a million distinct CDR3 sequences, 15% to 20% seen once. CDR1 and CDR2 (germline): SGHVS, FNYEAQ. This CDR3 contains 15 residues. V lost 5 bases and J 2 bases, leaving 14 bases between the germline ends. This clonotype was counted a few times. The origin of this receptor is a human donor who was either an allogeneic HSCT recipient or a stem cell or donor lymphocyte infusion donor (not recorded which). It is not recorded whose cells these are; they may come from a transplant donor. Sequenced input: blood, either unsorted or a sorted T cell fraction (not recorded which). The V call is TRBV7-6, the J call TRBJ2-3; D possibly corresponds to TRBD2 (7 bases). CDR3 in DNA: TGTGCCAGCAGCGCCGGCGGGGGCAACACAGATACGCAGTATTTT. As protein: CASSAGGGNTDTQYF.